The present T cell receptor beta chain was sequenced within a study of regulatory T cells in long-lasting Graves disease. Study findings and constraints: Patients with persistent Graves' had lower TCR diversity than newly diagnosed patients.

There are many counts of this clonotype. Its antigen remains unknown. Relying on iRepertoire HTBI primers and Arm-PCR of CDR3 regions, the team built TCR beta libraries. TCRdb reprocessed the multiplex PCR reads with MiXCR, giving one entry per CDR3 protein. The table shows over 300,000 distinct CDR3 sequences, with 15% to 20% occurring only once. The time point denotes: persistent/refractory GD, antithyroid drugs over 5 years with positive TRAb. PBMC RNA served as the TCR library source. The material was peripheral blood mononuclear cells (PBMCs), obtained when the disease was refractory, from a patient treated with antithyroid drugs. The sequence was obtained from a female donor with Graves disease.

This CDR3 is CSADRTNGYTF. In DNA form, the CDR3 reads TGCAGTGCAGACAGAACCAATGGCTACACCTTC. The chain is built from TRBV20-1 and TRBJ1-2, with D tentatively TRBD1 (5 bases). V lost 6 bases and J 6 bases, leaving 11 bases between the germline ends. CDR1 DFQATT and CDR2 SNEGSKA come from the germline V gene (reference sequence). The CDR3 is made up of 11 amino acids.